The clone carrying this TCR beta chain was counted between two and nine times. Its cognate antigen is unknown. These data are taken from a study of T-cell memory formation after mild COVID-19. Study at large: There were largely donor-specific TCR clusters.

TCRalpha and TCRbeta libraries used 5'RACE with constant-segment primers and UMIs. From the 5' RACE reads, TCRdb called clonotypes with MiXCR, one entry per CDR3 protein. The table records a few hundred thousand distinct CDR3 sequences, over 8.5% of them present only once. Study results and limitations: Clones shrinking from day 15 to 85 showed even CD4/CD8 mixes; later expanders tilted CD4+. Contracting CD8+ clones were enriched in EMRA, CD4+ mainly in CM and EM.

Germline V gives CDR1 WNHNN, CDR2 SYGVQD (reference sequence). The CDR3 is 13 residues long. The V end lost 7 bases, the J end lost 6 bases, and 14 bases lay between the germline ends. This rearrangement joins TRBV10-1 to TRBJ2-3; either TRBD1 or TRBD2 may supply D (6 bases each). The sequenced sample consisted of PBMCs or a T cell subset sorted from them (not recorded which). The clonotype originates from a young man who had mild COVID-19 (a few samples of this study predate the infection). Cell type and time point are not known. This CDR3 is CASKGGGTDTQYF. The CDR3 nucleotides read TGCGCCAGCAAAGGAGGGGGTACGGATACGCAGTATTTT.